The clone carrying this T cell receptor beta chain has only a few counts. No antigen is known for it. Because the CDR3 is missing its conserved closing phenylalanine or tryptophan, this is likely a read error. The DNA is omitted, as the CDR3 cannot be located on it reliably, and the CDR3 follows TCRdb's listing. These data belong to a study of molecular identifiers for immune sequencing clone quantification. Regarding the study as a whole: Clones with over 20 RNA copies captured over 97% of effector molecules but under 1% of naive ones.

Naive CD8 T cells were sorted, and the gate applied was CD8+CD4-CCR7+CD45RA+. CDR1 is DFQATT, CDR2 SNEGSKA, per germline (reference sequence). Including both end residues, the CDR3 is 11 amino acids long. TCRdb ran MiXCR on the PCR reads and lists one entry per CDR3 protein. The data hold some 89,000 distinct CDR3 sequences, with 20% to 25% observed a single time. This TCR was sampled from a human donor in good health. Some libraries in this study had Jurkat cell RNA spiked in. This chain joins TRBV20-1 and TRBJ2-5; the table calls TRBD1, which could not be checked here. The sample taken for sequencing was naive CD8+ T cells from blood, with Jurkat cell RNA spiked in. This sample's subset: FACS-sorted CD8+CD4-CCR7+CD45RA+ naive T cells. The CDR3 sequence is CSALLGQGLSH.